Below are 24 T cell receptor beta chains sequenced from a single sample in a study of beta chain features in type 1 diabetes (dated 2018 in TCRdb). Library preparation was by the immunoSEQ multiplex PCR assay. The entire isolated RNA was reverse transcribed using the High Capacity cDNA Reverse Transcription Kit, and thus expressed TCRB transcripts were sequenced. The table was pulled from immuneACCESS by TCRdb, which kept in-frame rearrangements only. Such tables lose some clones; where checked, under half of the loss comes from unresolved V genes, and the rest has no known cause. The sample table lists roughly 180,000 clones, about 13% of them with a count of one. The ten largest clones take up 0.5% to 0.75% of the sample. Sequenced sample: central memory CD4+ T cells from blood. These receptors all come from a woman between 18 and 29 years old in good health.

The rearrangement joins TRBV7-9 to TRBJ1-2; no clear D. Germline V gene lookup returns CDR1 SEHNR and CDR2 FQNEAQ (reference sequence). The CDR3 has 12 amino acids. The ends were cut back, 4 bases at V and 4 bases at J, with 7 bases in the middle. The CDR3 reads CASSYNLYGYTF. The CDR3 bases are TGTGCCAGCAGCTACAATCTCTATGGCTACACCTTC.

In the case of this clone: Other nucleotide sequences from this sample produce the same CDR3. The genes are TRBV2 and TRBJ2-7; no clear D gene. Looked up from germline, CDR1 is SNHLY and CDR2 is FYNNEI. The CDR3 consists of 11 residues. V was clipped by 5 bases and J by 3 bases, with 5 bases between them. CDR3 coding DNA: TGTGCCAGCAGTTACAACTACGAGCAGTACTTC. Translating it yields CASSYNYEQYF.

DNA for the CDR3: TGTGCCAGCAGCCGGGGGGACTATGGCTACACCTTC. Protein: CASSRGDYGYTF. The rearrangement links TRBV7-3 to TRBJ1-2, with D possibly being TRBD1 (5 bases). Trimming removed 5 bases at V and 3 bases at J, with 7 bases between. CDR1 SGHTA and CDR2 FQGTGA come from the germline V gene. The CDR3 consists of 12 residues. Complete variable domain (other parts from reference TRBV7-3 and TRBJ1-2): GAGVSQTPSNKVTEKGKYVELRCDPISGHTALYWYRQSLGQGPEFLIYFQGTGAADDSGLPNDRFFAVRPEGSVSTLKIQRTERGDSAVYLCASSRGDYGYTFGSGTRLTVV.

This clone was observed at least ten times. The chain couples TRBV30 to TRBJ2-1; D may be TRBD1 (5 bases). There are 11 residues in the CDR3. V dropped 0 bases and J dropped 15 bases, with 12 bases sitting between them. Germline CDR1 GTSNPN, CDR2 SVGIG (reference sequence). The CDR3 nucleotides are TGTGCCTGGAGTGTACAAAGGACATCGTTCTTC. It codes for CAWSVQRTSFF.

The chain links TRBV7-2 to TRBJ2-5, with D possibly TRBD2 on 5 matching bases. CDR1 is SGHTA, CDR2 FQGNSA, per germline. There are 15 residues in the CDR3. Trimming removed 0 bases from V and 2 bases from J, with 10 bases in between. This CDR3 is CASSLARVGQETQYF. As DNA, the CDR3 is TGTGCCAGCAGCTTAGCGCGGGTAGGACAAGAGACCCAGTACTTC.

The chain uses TRBV11-2 and TRBJ2-1; D might be TRBD2 (5 bases). V lost 2 bases, J lost 2 bases, and 10 bases lay in between. The CDR3 contains 15 residues. Germline V CDR1 and CDR2: SGHAT, FQNNGV. The CDR3: CASSLSGATYNEQFF. CDR3 coding DNA: TGTGCCAGCAGCTTAAGCGGAGCTACCTACAATGAGCAGTTCTTC.

V is TRBV9 and J is TRBJ2-1; 9 positions agree with TRBD2. V was pared by 3 bases and J by 4 bases, with 5 bases of the junction left unmatched. The CDR3 covers 15 residues. CDR1 is SGDLS, CDR2 YYNGEE, per germline. As DNA, the CDR3 is TGTGCCAGCAGCGCATCTAGCGGGGTATACAATGAGCAGTTCTTC. Translation: CASSASSGVYNEQFF.

The chain recombines TRBV18 with TRBJ1-1; 8 bases map to TRBD1. CDR3 length: 15 amino acids. V was clipped by 4 bases and J by 0 bases; unmatched bases: 4. The germline CDR1 and CDR2 sequences are KGHSH and LQKENI. Here the CDR3 DNA reads TGTGCCAGCTCACGCGACAGGGGAATGAACACTGAAGCTTTCTTT. The encoded protein is CASSRDRGMNTEAFF.

CDR3 amino acids: CASSILSRQETQYF. As DNA, the CDR3 is TGTGCCAGTAGTATTTTATCCAGGCAAGAGACCCAGTACTTC. The chain carries TRBV19 and TRBJ2-5; D gene unclear. Trimming cost V 3 bases and J 2 bases, with 10 bases left between them. Looked up from germline, CDR1 is LNHDA and CDR2 is SQIVND (reference sequence). This CDR3 is 14 amino acids long.

J is TRBJ2-7 and V is TRBV25-1; 9 nucleotides line up with TRBD1. The trim removed 10 bases at V and 3 bases at J, leaving 13 bases unmatched. Per germline, CDR1 MGHDK and CDR2 SYGVNS. This CDR3 region has 15 residues. Here the CDR3 reads CATILSGTGNYEQYF. The CDR3 bases are TGTGCCACCATTCTTTCCGGGACAGGGAACTACGAGCAGTACTTC.

The sample holds a few counts of this clone. This rearrangement joins TRBV19 to TRBJ2-5; tentative D call: TRBD1 (6 bases). The CDR3 totals 15 residues. CDR1 and CDR2 (germline): LNHDA, SQIVND (reference sequence). With 4 bases removed from V and 5 bases from J, the gap between germline ends came to 17 bases. CDR3 loop: CASSTLTGTGETQYF. The CDR3 region has the DNA TGTGCCAGTAGTACGCTTACAGGGACGGGGGAGACCCAGTACTTC.

V and J are TRBV7-7 and TRBJ2-5; D is possibly TRBD2 (5 bases). Trimming took 5 bases from V and 5 from J, leaving 9 bases between them. Germline V CDR1 and CDR2: SSHAT, FNYEAQ (reference sequence). The CDR3 is 12 residues long. The CDR3 coding sequence is TGTGCCAGCAGCAGAGGGATTGAGACCCAGTACTTC. Protein: CASSRGIETQYF. The whole variable domain, remainder taken from reference TRBV7-7 and TRBJ2-5, is GAGVSQSPRYKVTKRGQDVTLRCDPISSHATLYWYQQALGQGPEFLTYFNYEAQPDKSGLPSDRFSAERPEGSISTLTIQRTEQRDSAMYRCASSRGIETQYFGPGTRLLVL.

In this sample, this clone turned up many times. The sample carries other DNA sequences with the same CDR3. The chain employs TRBV2 and TRBJ2-7; D is possibly TRBD1 (6 bases). Trimming pared 6 bases from V and 3 bases from J, leaving 9 bases between. This CDR3 contains 12 residues. Germline V gene lookup returns CDR1 SNHLY and CDR2 FYNNEI. The CDR3 DNA follows: TGTGCCAGCAGAGAACAGGGCTACGAGCAGTACTTC. Translated: CASREQGYEQYF. Drawing the rest from reference TRBV2 and TRBJ2-7, the complete variable domain is EPEVTQTPSHQVTQMGQEVILRCVPISNHLYFYWYRQILGQKVEFLVSFYNNEISEKSEIFDDQFSVERPDGSNFTLKIRSTKLEDSAMYFCASREQGYEQYFGPGTRLTVT.

The chain couples TRBV5-1 to TRBJ2-7, with D tentatively TRBD2 (5 bases). Germline V gene sequence: CDR1 SGHRS, CDR2 YFSETQ. This CDR3 region has 12 residues. Trimming pared 3 bases from V and 7 bases from J, leaving 11 bases between. The CDR3 bases are TGCGCCAGCAGCTCGGGATCGAGGGAGCAGTACTTC. This gives the protein CASSSGSREQYF.

The chain is built from TRBV11-2 and TRBJ2-1; 8 bases align to TRBD1. Germline V lookup: CDR1 SGHAT, CDR2 FQNNGV. With 5 bases clipped from V and 15 bases from J, the junction kept 3 bases outside the gene matches. This CDR3 comprises 10 residues. The CDR3 DNA follows: TGTGCCAGCAGCAACAGGGGGTTGTTCTTC. This translates into CASSNRGLFF.

The rearrangement links TRBV7-2 to TRBJ2-6; the D gene is possibly TRBD1 (6 bases). Germline CDR1 is SGHTA and CDR2 is FQGNSA. There are 15 residues in the CDR3. The germline V and J ends were trimmed by 5 bases and 2 bases, with 10 bases remaining between them. The CDR3: CASSPRTAGANVLTF. As DNA, the CDR3 is TGTGCCAGCAGCCCCCGGACAGCTGGGGCCAACGTCCTGACTTTC.

This clone has only a few counts. J is TRBJ2-1 and V is TRBV7-9; TRBD2 aligns across 9 bases. This CDR3 contains 14 residues. V lost 5 bases, J lost 9 bases, and 8 bases stayed unmatched. In germline, CDR1 is SEHNR, CDR2 FQNEAQ (reference sequence). Written as DNA, the CDR3 is TGTGCCAGCAGCACCGGGACTAGCTATGGTGAGCAGTTCTTC. Translating gives CASSTGTSYGEQFF.

With regard to this clone: The junction shows a germline mismatch at one end, possibly a read error. The chain joins TRBV11-2 to TRBJ2-5, with 9 bases matching TRBD2. Germline CDR1 is SGHAT and CDR2 is FQNNGV. The CDR3 is made up of 15 amino acids. CDR3 sequence reads: CASSLAGVVGETQYF. The CDR3 DNA reads as TGTGCCAGCAGTTTAGCGGGAGTAGTAGGGGAGACCCAGTACTTC. Full variable domain (rest looked up from reference TRBV11-2 and TRBJ2-5): EAGVAQSPRYKIIEKRQSVAFWCNPISGHATLYWYQQILGQGPKLLIQFQNNGVVDDSQLPKDRFSAERLKGVDSTLKIQPAKLEDSAVYLCASSLAGVVGETQYFGPGTRLLVL.

This clone was detected a few times. The chain recombines TRBV9 with TRBJ2-5, with TRBD1 matching over 9 bases. CDR3 length equals 14 residues. V lost 6 bases and J lost 5; bases outside the gene matches: 8. CDR1 and CDR2 from the germline V gene are SGDLS and YYNGEE. Here the CDR3 DNA reads TGTGCCAGCAACCGGGACAGGGAAGGGGAGACCCAGTACTTC. Translation gives CASNRDREGETQYF.

The chain links TRBV28 to TRBJ2-1, with 9 nucleotides matching TRBD1. Germline V gene data show CDR1 as MDHEN and CDR2 as SYDVKM. The CDR3 contains 14 residues. V trimming: 6 bases; J trimming: 8 bases; junction bases outside the gene matches: 8. The CDR3 bases are TGTGCCAGCAGCATCGGACAGGGGCGGGATGAGCAGTTCTTC. Amino acids: CASSIGQGRDEQFF. Filled out from reference TRBV28 and TRBJ2-1, the complete variable domain reads DVKVTQSSRYLVKRTGEKVFLECVQDMDHENMFWYRQDPGLGLRLIYFSYDVKMKEKGDIPEGYSVSREKKERFSLILESASTNQTSMYLCASSIGQGRDEQFFGPGTRLTVL.

The chain links TRBV5-1 to TRBJ2-2; no clear D. The CDR3 length is 16 residues. Trimming cost V 0 bases and J 0 bases, with 9 bases left between them. Germline V gene lookup returns CDR1 SGHRS and CDR2 YFSETQ. The CDR3 nucleotides read TGCGCCAGCAGCTTGGCTGTCTTTACGAACACCGGGGAGCTGTTTTTT. Protein: CASSLAVFTNTGELFF.

This chain joins TRBV6-6 and TRBJ2-1; D remains unclear. Germline V lookup: CDR1 MNHNY, CDR2 SVGAGI (reference sequence). V lost 6 bases, J lost 7 bases, and 10 bases lay in between. This CDR3 has 12 amino acids. The CDR3 DNA is TGTGCCAGCAGCCAATGGAGTAATGAGCAGTTCTTC. Protein product: CASSQWSNEQFF.

This clone was picked up a small number of times. This chain links TRBV2 with TRBJ1-5, with 7 bases matching TRBD1. Trimming at V came to 4 bases and at J to 4 bases, leaving 4 bases not matched to a gene. From germline, CDR1 is SNHLY and CDR2 FYNNEI. This CDR3 is 14 amino acids long. CDR3 bases: TGTGCCAGCAGTGGCGACAGGGTGAATCAGCCCCAGCATTTT. As protein: CASSGDRVNQPQHF.

This clone occurred many times. The chain joins TRBV6-1 to TRBJ2-1; unclear D gene. The CDR3 consists of 15 residues. V shed 0 bases and J shed 4 bases, with 10 bases lying between them. Germline V lookup: CDR1 MNHNS, CDR2 SASEGT. CDR3 sequence reads: CASSEATGSYNEQFF. The DNA for the CDR3 is TGTGCCAGCAGTGAAGCGACTGGCTCGTACAATGAGCAGTTCTTC.